This T cell receptor (beta chain) was found in a study of blood T cell repertoires in COVID-19. Study-level information: Acute and convalescent COVID-19 specimens originated in the United States, Italy and Spain. PBMCs, B-cell-depleted T cells, or T cells provided the cDNA or gDNA that made up the material.

Enrolment of Seattle patients took place during active infection, and they were followed longitudinally. V was clipped by 6 bases and J by 0 bases; unmatched bases: 2. The CDR3 runs 15 residues. Per the germline V gene, CDR1 is MNHEY and CDR2 is SVGAGI. TCRdb's copy holds only in-frame clones and misses some; the assay was immunoSEQ multiplex PCR. The sample includes 250,000 to 350,000 clones, around 90% of them seen just once. The source is a woman between 45 and 65 years old with COVID-19, enrolled during active disease. The chain carries TRBV6-5 and TRBJ2-3; the match to TRBD2 covers 11 bases. The sample was peripheral blood. CDR3 sequence reads: CASRRTSGSTDTQYF. The CDR3 DNA follows: TGTGCCAGCAGGCGGACTAGCGGGAGCACAGATACGCAGTATTTT.